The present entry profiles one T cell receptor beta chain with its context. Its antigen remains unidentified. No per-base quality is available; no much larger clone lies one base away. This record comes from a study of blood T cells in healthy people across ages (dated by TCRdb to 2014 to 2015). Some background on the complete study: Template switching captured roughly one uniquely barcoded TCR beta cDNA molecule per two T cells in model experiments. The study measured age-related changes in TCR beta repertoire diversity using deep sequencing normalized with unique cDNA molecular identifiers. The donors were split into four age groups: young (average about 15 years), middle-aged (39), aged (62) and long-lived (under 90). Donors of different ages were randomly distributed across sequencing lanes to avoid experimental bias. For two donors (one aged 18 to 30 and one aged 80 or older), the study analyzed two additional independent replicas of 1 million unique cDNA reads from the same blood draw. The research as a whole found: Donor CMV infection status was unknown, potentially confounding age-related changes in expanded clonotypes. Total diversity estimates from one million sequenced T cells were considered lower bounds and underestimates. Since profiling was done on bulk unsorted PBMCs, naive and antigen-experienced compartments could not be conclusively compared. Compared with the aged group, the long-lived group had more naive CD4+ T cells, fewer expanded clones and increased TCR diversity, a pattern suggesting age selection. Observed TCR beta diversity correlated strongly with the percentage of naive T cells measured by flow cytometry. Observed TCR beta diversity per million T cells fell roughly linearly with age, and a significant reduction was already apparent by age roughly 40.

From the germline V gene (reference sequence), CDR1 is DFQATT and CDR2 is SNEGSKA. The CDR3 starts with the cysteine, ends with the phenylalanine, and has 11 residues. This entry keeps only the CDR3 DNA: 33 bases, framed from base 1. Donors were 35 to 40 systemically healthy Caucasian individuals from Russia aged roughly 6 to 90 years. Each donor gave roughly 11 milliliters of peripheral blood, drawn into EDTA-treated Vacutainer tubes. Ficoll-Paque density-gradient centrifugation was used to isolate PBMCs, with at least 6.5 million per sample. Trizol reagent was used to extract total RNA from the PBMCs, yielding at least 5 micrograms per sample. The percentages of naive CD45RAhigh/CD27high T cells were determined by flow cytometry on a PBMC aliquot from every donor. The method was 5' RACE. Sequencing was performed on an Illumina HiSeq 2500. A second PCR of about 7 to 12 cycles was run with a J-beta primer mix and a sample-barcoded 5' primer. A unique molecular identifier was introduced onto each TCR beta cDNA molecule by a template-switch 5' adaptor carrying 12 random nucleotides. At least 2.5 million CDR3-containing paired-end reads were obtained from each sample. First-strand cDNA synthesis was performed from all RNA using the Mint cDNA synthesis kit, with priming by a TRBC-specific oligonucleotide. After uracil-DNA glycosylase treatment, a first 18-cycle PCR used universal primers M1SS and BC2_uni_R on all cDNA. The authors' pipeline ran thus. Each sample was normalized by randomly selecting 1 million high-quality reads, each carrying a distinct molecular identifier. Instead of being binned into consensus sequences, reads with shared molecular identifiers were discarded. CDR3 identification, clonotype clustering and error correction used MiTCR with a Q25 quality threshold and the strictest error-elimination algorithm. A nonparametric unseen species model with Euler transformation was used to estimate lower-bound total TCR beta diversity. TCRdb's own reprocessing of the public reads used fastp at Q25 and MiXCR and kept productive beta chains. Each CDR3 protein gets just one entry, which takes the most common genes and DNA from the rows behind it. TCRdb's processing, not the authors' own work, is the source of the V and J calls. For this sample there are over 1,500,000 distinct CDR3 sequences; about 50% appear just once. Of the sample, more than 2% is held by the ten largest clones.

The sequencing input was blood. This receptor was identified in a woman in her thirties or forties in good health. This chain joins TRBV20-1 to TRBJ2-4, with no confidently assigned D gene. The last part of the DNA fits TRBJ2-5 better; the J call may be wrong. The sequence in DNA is TGCAGTGTGTTAAAGGAAGAGACCCAGTACTTC. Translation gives CSVLKEETQYF.